A single sample is the source of the 21 T cell receptor beta chains below, sequenced in a study of T cell responses to AZD1222 COVID-19 vaccine. The method was immunoSEQ multiplex PCR; TCRdb's version includes in-frame clones alone and lacks a portion of them. The table records just under 90,000 clones, just over 85% of them present only once. This specimen consisted of peripheral blood, obtained on day 0 of MenACWY control vaccination. Receptor source: an adult in good health.

The genes are TRBV7-9 and TRBJ2-5; 8 nucleotides agree with TRBD1. J lost 5 bases, V lost 1 base, and 3 bases had no gene match. The germline CDR1 and CDR2 sequences are SEHNR and FQNEAQ (reference sequence). The CDR3 runs to 14 residues. The CDR3 loop reads CASSLGSGGETQYF. The CDR3 bases are TGTGCCAGCAGCTTAGGGTCAGGGGGCGAGACCCAGTACTTC.

The chain recombines TRBV25-1 with TRBJ1-2; D is possibly TRBD1 (5 bases). Germline assignment: CDR1 MGHDK and CDR2 SYGVNS. Trimming shortened V by 5 bases and J by 4 bases, and 20 bases separated the two germline ends. CDR3 size: 16 residues. In DNA, the CDR3 is TGTGCCAGCAGTAAAGGGGTGGGGGAGAGGGTCTATGGCTACACCTTC. Its protein product is CASSKGVGERVYGYTF.

V gene TRBV7-9 combines with J gene TRBJ2-1; no clear D. Germline values: CDR1 SEHNR, CDR2 FQNEAQ (reference sequence). The CDR3 totals 12 residues. V was shortened by 1 base and J by 6 bases, with 4 bases between the two germline ends. CDR3 in amino acids: CASSLVSNEQFF. CDR3 coding DNA: TGTGCCAGCAGCTTAGTGAGCAATGAGCAGTTCTTC.

The chain joins TRBV19 to TRBJ1-1; possibly TRBD1 for D (6 bases). This CDR3 contains 15 residues. The germline CDR1 and CDR2 sequences are LNHDA and SQIVND (reference sequence). The V gene lost 6 bases and the J gene lost 3 bases, with 17 bases spanning the gap. The CDR3 DNA reads as TGTGCCAGTAGCAAAACAGGGAAGGCTGACACTGAAGCTTTCTTT. Encoded protein: CASSKTGKADTEAFF.

The sample holds one count of this clone. The DNA of the CDR3 is TGTGCCAGCTCATCCGGGACAGGGTTCGGCTACACCTTC. Translation gives CASSSGTGFGYTF. The rearrangement links TRBV18 to TRBJ1-2; 9 bases align to TRBD1. CDR1 and CDR2 (germline): KGHSH, LQKENI. This CDR3 is 13 amino acids long. With V trimmed by 5 bases and J by 8 bases, 6 bases remained unmatched.

V gene TRBV4-2 combines with J gene TRBJ2-4; D perhaps matches TRBD2 (5 bases). Germline V gives CDR1 LGHNA, CDR2 YNFKEQ. Trimming left V 1 base short and J 1 base short, with 5 bases between. This CDR3 spans 14 amino acids. The DNA of the CDR3 is TGTGCCAGCAGCCAAGCGGGGGCCAAAAACATTCAGTACTTC. It is translated as CASSQAGAKNIQYF.

The sample holds a few counts of this clone. V usage is TRBV5-6 and J usage is TRBJ1-2; D is unclear. The CDR3 extends over 13 amino acids. Germline V lookup: CDR1 SGHDT, CDR2 YYEEEE. Trimming took 3 bases from V and 7 from J, leaving 13 bases between them. The CDR3 DNA sequence: TGTGCCAGCAGCTCTTGGGCTCATGGTGGCTACACCTTC. It encodes CASSSWAHGGYTF.

V gene TRBV5-4 combines with J gene TRBJ1-3; 7 bases map to TRBD1. The CDR3 runs to 18 residues. The ends lost 1 base at V and 0 bases at J; junction bases unmatched: 10. CDR1 and CDR2 (germline): SGHNT, YYREEE (reference sequence). The CDR3 sequence: CASSLTGTVSFSGNTIYF. In DNA, the CDR3 is TGTGCCAGCAGCTTGACTGGGACAGTTTCCTTCTCTGGAAACACCATATATTTT.

This chain joins TRBV7-9 and TRBJ2-3; D may be TRBD2 (6 bases). The V end lost 3 bases, the J end lost 4 bases, and 11 bases lay between the germline ends. CDR1 and CDR2 from the germline V gene are SEHNR and FQNEAQ (reference sequence). The CDR3 loop spans 14 amino acids. This chain's CDR3 is CASSLGDSSDTQYF. The CDR3, as DNA: TGTGCCAGCAGCTTGGGGGACTCCTCAGATACGCAGTATTTT.

The chain carries TRBV7-2 and TRBJ1-1; TRBD1 matches at 7 bases. V shed 5 bases, J shed 10 bases, and the junction held 7 bases outside the gene matches. This CDR3 is built from 12 residues. CDR1 and CDR2 (germline): SGHTA, FQGNSA. The CDR3 nucleotides read TGTGCCAGCAGCCGACAGGGCTCCAGAGCTTTCTTT. This codes for CASSRQGSRAFF.

The genes are TRBV4-2 and TRBJ1-2; weak D call: TRBD1 (5 bases). Germline V lookup: CDR1 LGHNA, CDR2 YNFKEQ. This CDR3 comprises 16 residues. Trimming removed 1 base from V and 3 bases from J, with 15 bases in between. In DNA form, the CDR3 reads TGTGCCAGCAGCCAAGGTGACAGCCGATCGGACTATGGCTACACCTTC. Protein sequence: CASSQGDSRSDYGYTF.

The V gene is TRBV5-1, the J gene TRBJ1-4; 10 bases fit TRBD1. The CDR3 is made up of 14 amino acids. Germline trimming cut 6 bases from V and 5 bases from J; bases unmatched to any gene: 4. The germline CDR1 and CDR2 sequences are SGHRS and YFSETQ. The CDR3 reads CASTPGQGNEKLFF. In DNA form, the CDR3 reads TGCGCCAGCACCCCGGGACAGGGGAATGAAAAACTGTTTTTT.

The chain carries TRBV18 and TRBJ1-1; 7 nucleotides line up with TRBD1. The ends lost 4 bases at V and 3 bases at J; junction bases unmatched: 5. Germline V gives CDR1 KGHSH, CDR2 LQKENI. The CDR3 extends over 14 amino acids. The DNA for the CDR3 is TGTGCCAGCTCACAGACAGGGTTGGACACTGAAGCTTTCTTT. Amino acid sequence: CASSQTGLDTEAFF.

This clone came up once. The rearrangement uses TRBV5-1 and TRBJ2-2; D remains ambiguous. CDR1 and CDR2 (germline): SGHRS, YFSETQ. The CDR3 length is 14 residues. Trimming took off 7 bases at V and 3 bases at J, with 13 bases between the two ends. CDR3 coding DNA: TGCGCCAGCCGGCCTAGTCCGGACACCGGGGAGCTGTTTTTT. Translation gives CASRPSPDTGELFF.

On this clone: Other nucleotide sequences from this sample produce the same CDR3. This chain uses TRBV9 with TRBJ2-3; no definite D call. The length of the CDR3 is 13 residues. CDR1 is SGDLS, CDR2 YYNGEE, per germline. The germline V and J ends were trimmed by 0 bases and 3 bases, with 5 bases remaining between them. CDR3 nucleotide sequence: TGTGCCAGCAGCGTAGTGGCTACAGATACGCAGTATTTT. It yields the protein CASSVVATDTQYF.

The chain uses TRBV2 and TRBJ2-1, with 9 bases that match TRBD1. Germline CDR1 is SNHLY and CDR2 is FYNNEI. This CDR3 comprises 14 residues. J was trimmed by 9 bases and V by 8 bases; bases with no gene match: 11. Here the CDR3 reads CASGGTGRYAEQFF. CDR3 nucleotides: TGTGCCAGCGGAGGGACAGGGAGATATGCTGAGCAGTTCTTC.

The chain combines TRBV30 with TRBJ1-2; D unresolved. CDR1 and CDR2 from the germline V gene are GTSNPN and SVGIG (reference sequence). This CDR3 has 14 residues. The CDR3 DNA reads TGTGCTTATCGGACGGACTTAAGGAACTATGGCTACACCTTC. This translates into CAYRTDLRNYGYTF.

The CDR3 is CASSLARSPLHF. CDR3 in DNA: TGTGCCAGCAGTTTAGCGCGGTCACCCCTCCACTTT. The V and J genes are TRBV12-3 or TRBV12-4 and TRBJ1-6; D remains ambiguous. The V gene lost 0 bases and the J gene lost 10 bases, with 4 bases spanning the gap. CDR3 size: 12 residues.

The chain carries TRBV6-2 or TRBV6-3 and TRBJ2-5, with D hard to call. V dropped 4 bases and J dropped 5 bases, with 5 bases sitting between them. Germline V CDR1 and CDR2: MNHEY, SVGEGT. CDR3 length equals 11 residues. This CDR3 reads CASSFPETQYF. For the CDR3, the DNA is TGTGCCAGCAGTTTTCCGGAGACCCAGTACTTC.

The chain carries TRBV28 and TRBJ2-3, with TRBD2 matching 11 bases. V lost 5 bases, J lost 0 bases, and 10 bases stayed unmatched. The CDR3 is made up of 18 amino acids. Germline V gives CDR1 MDHEN, CDR2 SYDVKM. CDR3 protein: CASSLGLADLLSTDTQYF. The CDR3 coding sequence is TGTGCCAGCAGTCTGGGACTAGCGGACCTTCTTAGCACAGATACGCAGTATTTT.

The chain couples TRBV7-9 to TRBJ2-7; a weak D match, TRBD1 (5 bases). This CDR3 comprises 11 residues. Trimming took 8 bases from V and 4 from J, leaving 9 bases between them. CDR1 is SEHNR, CDR2 FQNEAQ, per germline (reference sequence). The CDR3 here is CASVDSYEQYF. As DNA, the CDR3 is TGTGCCAGCGTAGACAGTTACGAGCAGTACTTC.